This record concerns one T cell receptor beta chain sequence. The source of the sample is a study of technical replicates of blood from a few donors. The repertoire was sequenced with immunoSEQ multiplex PCR; TCRdb's copy has only in-frame clones and lacks some. The sample lists 74,000 or so clones; roughly 96% were seen once. The CDR3 contains 15 residues. V was clipped by 1 base and J by 3 bases; unmatched bases: 0. The germline V gene encodes CDR1 SGHVS and CDR2 FNYEAQ. Input material: T cells isolated from PBMCs. This clonotype was sampled from a human donor in good health. J is TRBJ2-7 and V is TRBV7-6; 13 nucleotides line up with TRBD2. CDR3 sequence (DNA): TGTGCCAGCAGCTTAGGGACTAGCGGGGGCTACGAGCAGTACTTC. This sequence encodes CASSLGTSGGYEQYF.